These T cell receptor beta chains were read from a single sample in a study of beta chain features in type 1 diabetes. The protocol was immunoSEQ multiplex PCR, while the TCRdb copy is restricted to in-frame clones and leaves out a portion. This sample yields almost 350,000 clones, of which 6.5% to 10% are seen a single time; more than 0.4% belongs to the top ten. The source material was central memory CD4+ T cells from blood. Receptor source: a woman aged 18-29 years in good health. CDR3s include the opening cysteine and the closing phenylalanine or tryptophan. D genes are given only for firm matches. Clone size appears in some rows only: once, few, many, or a class for an expanded clone.

D gene: TRBD1; J gene: TRBJ2-1; V gene: TRBV5-4; clone size: many; CDR3 protein: CASSPSGQAYNEQFF; CDR3 DNA: TGTGCCAGCAGCCCTTCGGGACAGGCGTACAATGAGCAGTTCTTC
D gene: NA; J gene: TRBJ2-3; V gene: TRBV7-2; clone size: few; CDR3 protein: CASSSRTTDTQYF; CDR3 DNA: TGTGCCAGCAGCTCCCGGACCACAGATACGCAGTATTTT
D gene: TRBD2; J gene: TRBJ2-1; V gene: TRBV10-3; clone size: NA; CDR3 protein: CAIRGTSGTSYNEQFF; CDR3 DNA: TGTGCCATCAGGGGGACTAGCGGGACGTCCTACAATGAGCAGTTCTTC
D gene: TRBD1; J gene: TRBJ2-1; V gene: TRBV6-1; clone size: NA; CDR3 protein: CASSETPFRDHSRNQGALNEQFF; CDR3 DNA: TGTGCCAGCAGCGAAACTCCTTTCCGGGACCATTCCCGGAACCAGGGGGCTTTGAATGAGCAGTTCTTC
D gene: TRBD1; J gene: TRBJ2-2; V gene: TRBV4-3; clone size: NA; CDR3 protein: CASSRTGWDTGELFF; CDR3 DNA: TGCGCCAGCAGCCGGACAGGGTGGGATACCGGGGAGCTGTTTTTT
D gene: NA; J gene: TRBJ2-2; V gene: TRBV6-5; clone size: few; CDR3 protein: CASSTHNTGELFF; CDR3 DNA: TGTGCCAGCAGTACACATAACACCGGGGAGCTGTTTTTT
D gene: TRBD1; J gene: TRBJ2-2; V gene: TRBV28; clone size: NA; CDR3 protein: CASSITGGMAGELFF; CDR3 DNA: TGTGCCAGCAGTATTACAGGGGGCATGGCCGGGGAGCTGTTTTTT
D gene: NA; J gene: TRBJ1-1; V gene: TRBV7-8; clone size: NA; CDR3 protein: CASSLAAGGEAFF; CDR3 DNA: TGTGCCAGCAGCTTAGCAGCGGGCGGTGAAGCTTTCTTT
D gene: NA; J gene: TRBJ1-1; V gene: TRBV15; clone size: NA; CDR3 protein: CATSRERTSTEAFF; CDR3 DNA: TGTGCCACCAGCAGAGAACGCACTTCCACTGAAGCTTTCTTT
D gene: NA; J gene: TRBJ1-2; V gene: TRBV11-2; clone size: few; CDR3 protein: CASSFSDNYGYTF; CDR3 DNA: TGTGCCAGCAGCTTCTCAGACAACTATGGCTACACCTTC
D gene: TRBD1; J gene: TRBJ1-1; V gene: TRBV18; clone size: few; CDR3 protein: CASSAYRGVNTEAFF; CDR3 DNA: TGTGCCAGCTCGGCCTACAGGGGAGTGAACACTGAAGCTTTCTTT
D gene: TRBD2; J gene: TRBJ2-3; V gene: TRBV6-5; clone size: NA; CDR3 protein: CASRELAQSTDTQYF; CDR3 DNA: TGTGCCAGCAGGGAACTAGCGCAAAGCACAGATACGCAGTATTTT
D gene: TRBD2; J gene: TRBJ2-3; V gene: TRBV4-2; clone size: few; CDR3 protein: CASSQELAGDTQYF; CDR3 DNA: TGTGCCAGCAGCCAAGAACTAGCGGGGGATACGCAGTATTTT
D gene: TRBD1; J gene: TRBJ2-1; V gene: TRBV28; clone size: few; CDR3 protein: CASSLFATGGKNEQFF; CDR3 DNA: TGTGCCAGCAGTTTATTTGCCACAGGGGGCAAAAATGAGCAGTTCTTC
D gene: NA; J gene: TRBJ2-3; V gene: TRBV28; clone size: few; CDR3 protein: CASSVRWRTDTQYF; CDR3 DNA: TGTGCCAGCAGTGTCCGTTGGCGCACAGATACGCAGTATTTT
D gene: NA; J gene: TRBJ2-6; V gene: TRBV6-1; clone size: NA; CDR3 protein: CASSDGGFRPNVLTF; CDR3 DNA: TGTGCCAGCAGTGATGGGGGTTTCCGCCCCAACGTCCTGACTTTC
D gene: NA; J gene: TRBJ2-3; V gene: TRBV29-1; clone size: NA; CDR3 protein: CSVEPNLRDTQYF; CDR3 DNA: TGCAGCGTTGAGCCCAACCTGAGAGATACGCAGTATTTT
D gene: TRBD2; J gene: TRBJ2-7; V gene: TRBV10-2; clone size: few; CDR3 protein: CASSRLAGVNEQYF; CDR3 DNA: TGCGCCAGCAGCAGACTAGCGGGAGTTAACGAGCAGTACTTC
D gene: NA; J gene: TRBJ2-1; V gene: TRBV6-4; clone size: few; CDR3 protein: CASSSQYNEQFF; CDR3 DNA: TGTGCCAGCAGTTCCCAATACAATGAGCAGTTCTTC
D gene: NA; J gene: TRBJ1-5; V gene: TRBV18; clone size: few; CDR3 protein: CASSPSGDLEPQHF; CDR3 DNA: TGTGCCAGCTCACCCTCGGGGGATCTTGAGCCCCAGCATTTT